These 30 T cell receptor beta chains share one sample of origin, sequenced in a study of T cells expressing NK-cell markers. TCRdb reprocessed the 5' RACE reads, keeping one entry per CDR3 protein, no DNA. The repertoire table contains 200,000 to 300,000 distinct CDR3 sequences. The sample taken for sequencing was blood T cells: a sorted CD56 or NKG2C T cell subset, CD4+ or CD8+ T cells, or bulk PBMC T cells (not recorded which). All receptors come from a woman aged 18 to 69 in good health.

The V call is TRBV11-2, the J call TRBJ2-4; TCRdb names TRBD1, which stays unverified in the absence of DNA. The germline CDR1 and CDR2 sequences are SGHAT and FQNNGV. This CDR3 comprises 16 residues. The CDR3 reads CASSFLLGGAGNIQYF.

V is TRBV29-1 and J is TRBJ2-3; without DNA, the TCRdb call of TRBD1 cannot be checked. This CDR3 has 12 amino acids. CDR1 and CDR2 (germline): SQVTM, ANQGSEA. CDR3: CSAGTGLHAQYF.

The V and J genes are TRBV12-3 or TRBV12-4 and TRBJ2-3; TCRdb proposes TRBD1, but this gene call is untestable without DNA. The CDR3 runs 14 residues. CDR3 region: CASSRDRGSDTQYF.

The rearrangement joins TRBV28 to TRBJ2-7; TCRdb selects TRBD1, and the lack of DNA leaves this call unchecked. The CDR3 runs 13 residues. Germline V gene sequence: CDR1 MDHEN, CDR2 SYDVKM. The CDR3 here is CASSFEGARVQYF.

V is TRBV5-6 and J is TRBJ2-1; TCRdb's D call, TRBD1, is unchecked because there is no DNA. Germline V gene data show CDR1 as SGHDT and CDR2 as YYEEEE. This CDR3 is 14 amino acids long. This CDR3 reads CASRETGQNNEQFF.

The chain joins TRBV14 to TRBJ2-2; TCRdb indicates TRBD1, and absent DNA this call remains unverified. Germline CDR1 and CDR2: SGHDN and FVKESK. The CDR3 consists of 16 residues. CDR3 sequence reads: CASSPLRGRNTGELFF.

The genes are TRBV20-1 and TRBJ2-3; checking the TCRdb D call of TRBD1 is not possible without DNA. CDR1 is DFQATT and CDR2 is SNEGSKA in the germline V gene (reference sequence). The CDR3 runs 14 residues. CDR3 protein: CSARYGGGSDTQYF.

This sequence joins TRBV28 and TRBJ2-3. The CDR3 consists of 12 residues. Germline V gene lookup returns CDR1 MDHEN and CDR2 SYDVKM. This CDR3 is CASSSSPDTQYF.

This rearrangement joins TRBV12-3 or TRBV12-4 to TRBJ2-1; TCRdb indicates TRBD2, and absent DNA this call remains unverified. The CDR3 has 16 amino acids. CDR3: CASSLALGTSGNEQFF.

V is TRBV4-2 and J is TRBJ2-3; TCRdb designates TRBD2, a call that cannot be tested without DNA. The germline gives CDR1 LGHNA, CDR2 YNFKEQ. CDR3 size: 19 residues. The CDR3 protein is CASSQEGTSGRAGTDTQYF.

The CDR3 protein is CASSEYPDGQNEAFF. The chain recombines TRBV25-1 with TRBJ1-1. CDR3 length: 15 amino acids. Germline CDR1 and CDR2: MGHDK and SYGVNS.

The chain has TRBV7-9 and TRBJ2-1; TCRdb returns TRBD2, unconfirmable since there is no DNA. The length of the CDR3 is 14 residues. Per germline, CDR1 SEHNR and CDR2 FQNEAQ (reference sequence). This chain's CDR3 is CASSLGLVDNEQFF.

The V gene is TRBV7-2, the J gene TRBJ2-2; without DNA, the TCRdb call of TRBD2 cannot be checked. The CDR3 has 16 residues. The germline V gene encodes CDR1 SGHTA and CDR2 FQGNSA. The CDR3 sequence is CASSLAGAQNTGELFF.

V is TRBV12-3 or TRBV12-4 and J is TRBJ2-1; as DNA is missing, the TRBD2 call by TCRdb cannot be tested. This CDR3 is 17 amino acids long. CDR3 sequence reads: CASSLPSSGRESYEQFF.

The chain combines TRBV20-1 with TRBJ1-2. Germline CDR1 reads DFQATT; CDR2 reads SNEGSKA (reference sequence). This CDR3 contains 12 residues. This chain's CDR3 is CSAQNPNYGYTF.

V gene TRBV4-2 combines with J gene TRBJ2-2. From germline, CDR1 is LGHNA and CDR2 YNFKEQ. The CDR3 is 15 residues long. Here the CDR3 reads CASSQAYSNTGELFF.

CDR3 sequence: CASSLTGGLGNEQFF. J is TRBJ2-1 and V is TRBV12-3 or TRBV12-4; absent DNA, TCRdb's TRBD1 call cannot be checked. This CDR3 spans 15 amino acids.

The genes are TRBV30 and TRBJ2-3. The CDR3 runs 13 residues. Germline loops: CDR1 GTSNPN, CDR2 SVGIG (reference sequence). The CDR3 reads CAWNTGSQDTQYF.

CDR3 sequence: CSVHTSGRSEQYF. The chain recombines TRBV29-1 with TRBJ2-7; lacking DNA, the TRBD2 call made by TCRdb goes unchecked. Per germline, CDR1 SQVTM and CDR2 ANQGSEA. There are 13 residues in the CDR3.

The chain is built from TRBV7-2 and TRBJ2-1; TCRdb indicates TRBD1, and absent DNA this call remains unverified. The germline gives CDR1 SGHTA, CDR2 FQGNSA. The CDR3 consists of 15 residues. The chain's CDR3 is CASSLGLRAWDEQFF.

The chain is built from TRBV15 and TRBJ2-3. Germline CDR1 reads LNHNV; CDR2 reads YYDKDF (reference sequence). The CDR3 consists of 17 residues. The CDR3 here is CATSRLSSGRRTDTQYF.

The rearrangement joins TRBV4-3 to TRBJ2-1; there is no DNA to check the TCRdb D call of TRBD2. CDR1 and CDR2 (germline): LGHNA, YSLEER. The CDR3 loop spans 15 amino acids. CDR3 sequence reads: CASSPGSTEYNEQFF.

The V call is TRBV4-3, the J call TRBJ2-1. Germline V gene lookup returns CDR1 LGHNA and CDR2 YSLEER. The CDR3 totals 15 residues. The CDR3 sequence is CASSQEAAAYNEQFF.

The chain couples TRBV7-8 to TRBJ1-1; TCRdb names TRBD1, which stays unverified in the absence of DNA. CDR1 and CDR2 (germline): SGHVS, FQNEAQ. The CDR3 sequence is 14 residues long. CDR3 residues: CASSSQTGGTEAFF.

The chain carries TRBV11-2 and TRBJ2-3; there is no DNA to check the TCRdb D call of TRBD2. CDR1 is SGHAT and CDR2 is FQNNGV in the germline V gene. The CDR3 runs 13 residues. CDR3 amino acids: CASMRGSFDTQYF.

The chain joins TRBV20-1 to TRBJ1-1; TCRdb's D gene call, TRBD1, goes unchecked for lack of DNA. Germline CDR1 DFQATT, CDR2 SNEGSKA (reference sequence). CDR3 length equals 13 residues. Here the CDR3 reads CSAPGRTNTEAFF.

This chain joins TRBV4-3 and TRBJ1-2; TCRdb selects TRBD1, and the lack of DNA leaves this call unchecked. There are 15 residues in the CDR3. Per germline, CDR1 LGHNA and CDR2 YSLEER. CDR3 in amino acids: CASSQLPGGGNGYTF.

The rearrangement joins TRBV7-2 to TRBJ1-2; lacking DNA, the TRBD1 call made by TCRdb goes unchecked. The germline gives CDR1 SGHTA, CDR2 FQGNSA. The CDR3 has 15 amino acids. The CDR3 loop reads CASTWTGPTNYGYTF.

This chain uses TRBV6-1 with TRBJ2-7; TCRdb indicates TRBD2, and absent DNA this call remains unverified. The CDR3 covers 16 residues. The germline CDR1 and CDR2 sequences are MNHNS and SASEGT. The CDR3 loop is CATIVSGLAGGYEQYF.

The chain is built from TRBV7-8 and TRBJ2-7; TCRdb gives TRBD2 as the D gene, but with no DNA this cannot be confirmed. The CDR3 totals 15 residues. Looked up from germline, CDR1 is SGHVS and CDR2 is FQNEAQ. CDR3 loop: CASSLALLAGGFPYF.